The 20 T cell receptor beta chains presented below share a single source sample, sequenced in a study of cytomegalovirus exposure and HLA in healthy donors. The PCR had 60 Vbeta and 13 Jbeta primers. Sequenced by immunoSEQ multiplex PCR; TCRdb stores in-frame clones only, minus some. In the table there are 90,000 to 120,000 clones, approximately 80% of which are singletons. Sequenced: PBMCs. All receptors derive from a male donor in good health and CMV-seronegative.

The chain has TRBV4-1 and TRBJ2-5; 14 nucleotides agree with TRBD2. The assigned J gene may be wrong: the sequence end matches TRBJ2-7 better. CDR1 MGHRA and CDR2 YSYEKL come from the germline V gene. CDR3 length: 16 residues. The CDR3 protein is CASSQGTSGRPYEQYF. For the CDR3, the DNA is TGCGCCAGCAGCCAAGGGACTAGCGGGAGGCCCTACGAGCAGTACTTC.

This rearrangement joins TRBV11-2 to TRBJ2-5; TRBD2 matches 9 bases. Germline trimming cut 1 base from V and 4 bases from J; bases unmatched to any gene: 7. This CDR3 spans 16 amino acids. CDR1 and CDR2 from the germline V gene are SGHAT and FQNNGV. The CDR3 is CASSLGASGISETQYF. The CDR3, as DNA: TGTGCCAGCAGCTTAGGCGCTAGCGGGATATCAGAGACCCAGTACTTC.

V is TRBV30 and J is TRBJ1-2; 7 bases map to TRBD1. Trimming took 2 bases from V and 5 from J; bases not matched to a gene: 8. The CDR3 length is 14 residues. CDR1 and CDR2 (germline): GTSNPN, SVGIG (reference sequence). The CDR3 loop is CAWSPQGKWYGYTF. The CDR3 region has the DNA TGTGCCTGGAGTCCACAGGGGAAGTGGTATGGCTACACCTTC. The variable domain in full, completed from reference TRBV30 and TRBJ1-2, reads SQTIHQWPATLVQPVGSPLSLECTVEGTSNPNLYWYRQAAGRGLQLLFYSVGIGQISSEVPQNLSASRPQDRQFILSSKKLLLSDSGFYLCAWSPQGKWYGYTFGSGTRLTVV.

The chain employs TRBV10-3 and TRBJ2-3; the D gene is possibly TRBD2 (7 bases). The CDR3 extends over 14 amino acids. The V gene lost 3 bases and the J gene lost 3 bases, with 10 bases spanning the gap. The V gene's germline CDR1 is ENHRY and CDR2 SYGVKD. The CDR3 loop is CAISEGRGTDTQYF. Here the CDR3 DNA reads TGTGCCATCAGTGAAGGGAGGGGGACAGATACGCAGTATTTT.

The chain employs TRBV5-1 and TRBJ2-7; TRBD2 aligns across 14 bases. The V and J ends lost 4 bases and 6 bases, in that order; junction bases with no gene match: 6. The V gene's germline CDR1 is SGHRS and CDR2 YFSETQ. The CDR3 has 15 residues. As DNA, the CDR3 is TGCGCCAGCAGCGCCCGGACTAGCGGGAGGTCCGAGCAGTACTTC. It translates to CASSARTSGRSEQYF.

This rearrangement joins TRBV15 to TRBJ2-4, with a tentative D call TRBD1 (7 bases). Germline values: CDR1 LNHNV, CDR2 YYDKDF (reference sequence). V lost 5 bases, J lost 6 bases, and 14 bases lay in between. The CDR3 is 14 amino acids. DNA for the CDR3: TGTGCCACCAGCTCCGACAGGGAGGTAAACATTCAGTACTTC. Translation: CATSSDREVNIQYF.

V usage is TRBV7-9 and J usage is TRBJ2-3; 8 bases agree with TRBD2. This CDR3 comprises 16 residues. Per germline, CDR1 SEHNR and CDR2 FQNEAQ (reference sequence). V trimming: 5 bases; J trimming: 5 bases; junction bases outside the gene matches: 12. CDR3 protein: CASSNYQGLVRDTQYF. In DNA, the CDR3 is TGTGCCAGCAGCAATTACCAGGGACTAGTTCGAGATACGCAGTATTTT.

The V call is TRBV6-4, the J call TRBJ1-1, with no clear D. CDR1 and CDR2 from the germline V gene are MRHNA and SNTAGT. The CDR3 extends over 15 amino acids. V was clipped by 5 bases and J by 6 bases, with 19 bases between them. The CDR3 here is CASSLNEGSPAEAFF. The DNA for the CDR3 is TGTGCCAGCAGTTTAAACGAGGGAAGTCCAGCTGAAGCTTTCTTT.

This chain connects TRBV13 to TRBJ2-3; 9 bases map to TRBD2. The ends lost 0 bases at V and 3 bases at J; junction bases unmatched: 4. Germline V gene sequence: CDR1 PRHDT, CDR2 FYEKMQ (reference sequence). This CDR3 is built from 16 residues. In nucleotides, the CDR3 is TGTGCCAGCAGCTTAGGGGCAGGACTAGCGACAGATACGCAGTATTTT. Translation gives CASSLGAGLATDTQYF.

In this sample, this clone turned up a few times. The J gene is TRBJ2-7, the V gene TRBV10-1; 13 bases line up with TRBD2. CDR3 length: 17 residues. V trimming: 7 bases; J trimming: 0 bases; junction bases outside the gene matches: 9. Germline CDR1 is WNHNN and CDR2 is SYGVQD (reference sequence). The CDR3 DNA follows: TGCGCCAGCAACCCTTCCGGGACTAGCGGGATCTCCTACGAGCAGTACTTC. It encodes CASNPSGTSGISYEQYF.

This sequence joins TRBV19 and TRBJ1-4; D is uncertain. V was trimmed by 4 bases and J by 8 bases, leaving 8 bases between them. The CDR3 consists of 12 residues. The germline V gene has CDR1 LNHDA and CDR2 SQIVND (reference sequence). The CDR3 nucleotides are TGTGCCAGTAGTACTACCTACGAAAAACTGTTTTTT. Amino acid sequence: CASSTTYEKLFF.

The CDR3 sequence: CASSLGGYYEQYF. The DNA for the CDR3 is TGTGCCAGCAGCTTGGGGGGGTATTACGAGCAGTACTTC. The chain couples TRBV7-9 to TRBJ2-7, with 7 bases aligning to TRBD2. V was pared by 3 bases and J by 4 bases, with 3 bases of the junction left unmatched. This CDR3 spans 13 amino acids. Germline-derived CDR1 and CDR2 are SEHNR and FQNEAQ (reference sequence).

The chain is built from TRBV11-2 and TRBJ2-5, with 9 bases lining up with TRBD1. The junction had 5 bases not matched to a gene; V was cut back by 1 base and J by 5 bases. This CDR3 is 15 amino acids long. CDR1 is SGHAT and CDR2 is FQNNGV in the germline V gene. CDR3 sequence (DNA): TGTGCCAGCAGCTTAGGGACAGGGGTCAGTGAGACCCAGTACTTC. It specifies CASSLGTGVSETQYF.

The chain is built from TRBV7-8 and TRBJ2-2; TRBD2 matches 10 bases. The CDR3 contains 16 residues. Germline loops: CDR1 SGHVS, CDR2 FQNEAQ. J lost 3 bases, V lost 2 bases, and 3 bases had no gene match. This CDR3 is CASSLPGLADTGELFF. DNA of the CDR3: TGTGCCAGCAGCTTACCCGGACTAGCGGACACCGGGGAGCTGTTTTTT. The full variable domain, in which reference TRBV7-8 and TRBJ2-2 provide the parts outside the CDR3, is GAGVSQSPRYKVAKRGQDVALRCDPISGHVSLFWYQQALGQGPEFLTYFQNEAQLDKSGLPSDRFFAERPEGSVSTLKIQRTQQEDSAVYLCASSLPGLADTGELFFGEGSRLTVL.

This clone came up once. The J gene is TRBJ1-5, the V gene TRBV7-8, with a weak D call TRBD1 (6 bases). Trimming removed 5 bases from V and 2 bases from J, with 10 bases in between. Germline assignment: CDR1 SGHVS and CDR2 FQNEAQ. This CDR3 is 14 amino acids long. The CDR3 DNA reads TGTGCCAGCAGCCTCAACAGGGGCAATCAGCCCCAGCATTTT. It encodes CASSLNRGNQPQHF.

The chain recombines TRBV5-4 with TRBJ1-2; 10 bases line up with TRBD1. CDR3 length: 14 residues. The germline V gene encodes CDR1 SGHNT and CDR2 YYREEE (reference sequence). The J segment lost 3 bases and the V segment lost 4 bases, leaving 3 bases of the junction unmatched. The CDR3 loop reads CASSPGTGDYGYTF. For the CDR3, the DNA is TGTGCCAGCAGCCCCGGGACAGGGGACTATGGCTACACCTTC.

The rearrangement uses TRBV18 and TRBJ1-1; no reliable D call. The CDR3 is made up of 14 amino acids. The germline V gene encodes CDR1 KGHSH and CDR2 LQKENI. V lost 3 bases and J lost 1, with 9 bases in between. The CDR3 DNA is TGTGCCAGCTCACCCCAGACTCGGAACACTGAAGCTTTCTTT. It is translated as CASSPQTRNTEAFF.

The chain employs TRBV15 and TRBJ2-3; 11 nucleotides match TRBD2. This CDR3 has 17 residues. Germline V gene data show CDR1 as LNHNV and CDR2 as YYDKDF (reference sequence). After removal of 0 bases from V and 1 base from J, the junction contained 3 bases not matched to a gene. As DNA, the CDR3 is TGTGCCACCAGCAGAGATATGGGACTAGCGGGCACAGATACGCAGTATTTT. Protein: CATSRDMGLAGTDTQYF.

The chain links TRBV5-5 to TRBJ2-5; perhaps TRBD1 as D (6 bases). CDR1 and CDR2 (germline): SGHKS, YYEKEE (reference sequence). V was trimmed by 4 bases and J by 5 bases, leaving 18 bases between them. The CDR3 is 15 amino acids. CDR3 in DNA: TGTGCCAGCAGCATCCCTTCAGGGGCGAAGGAGACCCAGTACTTC. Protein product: CASSIPSGAKETQYF.

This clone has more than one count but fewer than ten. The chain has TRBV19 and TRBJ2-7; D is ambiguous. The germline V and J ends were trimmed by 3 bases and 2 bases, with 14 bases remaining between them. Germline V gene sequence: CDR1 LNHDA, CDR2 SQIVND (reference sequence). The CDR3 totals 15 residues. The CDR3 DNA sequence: TGTGCCAGTAGTATGTTTCACAGTCTAACCTACGAGCAGTACTTC. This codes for CASSMFHSLTYEQYF.